This T cell receptor (beta chain) was sequenced for a study of CD8+CD57+ T cells in acquired aplastic anemia (dated by TCRdb to the late 2010s). For the study in its entirety: DNA extracted from sorted CD4+ and CD8+ cells had a mean of around 3.3 ug, with a range of roughly 0.17 to 30 ug. For healthy donor samples, the average read count was about 9.8 million for CD4+ cells and around 12 million for CD8+ cells.

In this study, sorted CD4+ and CD8+ T cells from the blood of healthy subjects and of severe aplastic anemia patients had their TCR repertoires deep-sequenced. Ficoll-Paque density gradient centrifugation was used to isolate peripheral blood mononuclear cells. CD4+ and CD8+ T cells were sorted by FACS or magnetic beads before DNA extraction. The paper as a whole reports these results and caveats: Although roughly 29 CD8+ CDR3 sequences were shared by patients and controls, these sequences appeared highly expressed in patients and within the immunodominant clones of patients. CD8+ Simpson's diversity did not differ significantly between patients and healthy controls (P=0.060).

V and J are trimmed by 4 bases and 3 bases, and the gene matches miss 3 bases of the junction. The cysteine opens and the phenylalanine closes a CDR3 of 13 amino acids. Only the CDR3 DNA is retained, 39 bases long and in frame from the first base. As encoded in the germline V gene, CDR1 is SGDLS while CDR2 is YYNGEE. With respect to this clonotype: Which antigen it targets is not known. No base quality information exists; no much larger clone differs at one position.

Genomic DNA was used as template for profiling of TCR beta VDJ combinations and CDR3 sequences. An Illumina HiSeq 2000 was used for TCR repertoire sequencing. For the original study's pipeline: TRBV/TRBJ rearrangement plots, CDR3 size and DJ length profiles, and Simpson's diversity index were used to evaluate the repertoires. The most abundant DNA sequence in the deep sequencing data was defined as the immunodominant clone. CDR3 amino acid sequences were checked for sharing between subjects and were compared against published repertoires and the VDJdb database. TCRdb itself trimmed the public reads at Q25 with fastp, ran MiXCR and retained productive beta chains. Each CDR3 protein gets just one entry, which takes the most common genes and DNA from the rows behind it. These V and J calls originate from TCRdb's pipeline instead of the authors' own analysis. This sample is represented by about 64,000 distinct CDR3 sequences; around 55% of them were singletons. The top ten clones comprise 2.5% of the sample.

The source material was sorted CD4+, CD8+, or CD8+CD57+ T cells (not recorded which) from PBMCs. In this chain, TRBV9 is recombined with TRBJ1-2, and 7 junctional nucleotides match TRBD1. The sequence was obtained from a human donor in good health, serving as a control. The CDR3: CASSTTGYYGYTF. The DNA sequence is as follows: TGTGCCAGCAGCACGACAGGGTACTATGGCTACACCTTC.